The clone carrying this T cell receptor (beta chain) was observed a handful of times. In germline, CDR1 is SEHNR, CDR2 FQNEAQ (reference sequence). After removal of 5 bases from V and 3 bases from J, the junction contained 6 bases not matched to a gene. CDR3 length: 14 residues. The sample belongs to a study of blood T cell repertoires in COVID-19. Study context: Samples taken during acute and convalescent COVID-19 were collected in the United States, Italy and Spain. From T cells, B-cell-depleted T cells, or PBMCs came the material, which was cDNA or gDNA.

Per the original methods: By means of reference gene primer amplification, nucleated cell counts were estimated. Some clones are missing from TCRdb's copy, which holds only in-frame ones; the method was immunoSEQ multiplex PCR. V and J calls and clone size are copied from that table; D and trimming were computed from the DNA. Of 250,000 to 350,000 clones detected, roughly 90% appear once; the ten largest clones hold around 20%. Assignment of participants to cohorts was predicated upon participant-reported clinical history. The sequenced sample consisted of PBMCs or T cells enriched from blood (not recorded which). The genes are TRBV7-9 and TRBJ2-7; 8 bases match TRBD1. The sequence was obtained from a woman under 40 who had recovered from COVID-19. The CDR3 reads CASSGQGRGYEQYF. CDR3 DNA sequence: TGTGCCAGCAGCGGACAGGGAAGGGGCTACGAGCAGTACTTC.